The 27 T cell receptor beta chains listed next were all sequenced from one sample in a study of OX40 agonist ivuxolimab in advanced cancers. Using immunoSEQ multiplex PCR, the repertoire was profiled, and TCRdb retains in-frame clones only, with some absent. The repertoire holds approximately 61,000 clones, with around 90% as singletons. The input for sequencing was CD4+ or CD8+ T cells sorted from blood, taken in a trial of the OX40 agonist ivuxolimab. The origin of the receptors is an adult with an advanced solid tumor such as melanoma, head and neck, liver or kidney cancer.

This clone showed up just once. Other DNA sequences from this sample encode an identical CDR3 as well. The chain recombines TRBV7-9 with TRBJ1-1; a possible D gene is TRBD1 (6 bases). Germline CDR1 is SEHNR and CDR2 is FQNEAQ (reference sequence). This CDR3 is 14 amino acids long. V was shortened by 5 bases and J by 1 base, with 11 bases between the two germline ends. This chain's CDR3 is CASSPWTENTEAFF. CDR3 bases: TGTGCCAGCAGCCCCTGGACAGAGAACACTGAAGCTTTCTTT.

The chain has TRBV19 and TRBJ2-3; D gene uncertain. The CDR3 runs to 16 residues. CDR1 and CDR2 from the germline V gene are LNHDA and SQIVND (reference sequence). Trimming took off 6 bases at V and 7 bases at J, with 23 bases between the two ends. In DNA form, the CDR3 reads TGTGCCAGTAGATACGTAGGAGACACCGGCCCTAATACGCAGTATTTT. It codes for CASRYVGDTGPNTQYF.

This chain uses TRBV7-2 with TRBJ1-2; 7 bases agree with TRBD1. J lost 4 bases, V lost 1 base, and 3 bases had no gene match. The CDR3 is 14 residues long. Per germline, CDR1 SGHTA and CDR2 FQGNSA. This chain's CDR3 is CASSLGGGGYGYTF. In DNA form, the CDR3 reads TGTGCCAGCAGCTTAGGAGGGGGCGGCTATGGCTACACCTTC.

This chain connects TRBV5-1 to TRBJ2-5, with D possibly TRBD2 on 6 matching bases. Germline CDR1 SGHRS, CDR2 YFSETQ. The CDR3 extends over 14 amino acids. V was pared by 3 bases and J by 1 base, with 10 bases between. The DNA for the CDR3 is TGCGCCAGCAGCTCCGGCGGGGTCCAAGAGACCCAGTACTTC. It codes for CASSSGGVQETQYF.

CDR3 bases: TGTGCCAGCAGCGTAGATGGCGGGAGATCAAATGAGCAGTTCTTC. Translation gives CASSVDGGRSNEQFF. The V and J genes are TRBV9 and TRBJ2-1, with 7 bases lining up with TRBD2. The germline gives CDR1 SGDLS, CDR2 YYNGEE. The CDR3 has 15 amino acids. The V gene end was trimmed by 0 bases and the J gene end by 7 bases; junction bases not matched to a gene: 7.

CDR3 sequence reads: CASRIQGGRENGYTF. The CDR3 DNA is TGTGCCAGCAGAATCCAAGGGGGGAGGGAGAATGGCTACACCTTC. The genes are TRBV27 and TRBJ1-2, with a weak D call TRBD1 (6 bases). Per germline, CDR1 MNHEY and CDR2 SMNVEV (reference sequence). The CDR3 runs 15 residues. V was shortened by 6 bases and J by 6 bases, with 20 bases between the two germline ends.

The V call is TRBV10-3, the J call TRBJ1-5; 7 positions agree with TRBD1. CDR1 is ENHRY, CDR2 SYGVKD, per germline. The CDR3 has 18 amino acids. J was trimmed by 0 bases and V by 2 bases; bases with no gene match: 10. The CDR3 DNA reads TGTGCCATCAGTGAGGGGGTCGGAGGGGGCCTTAGCAATCAGCCCCAGCATTTT. This translates into CAISEGVGGGLSNQPQHF.

The V call is TRBV6-6, the J call TRBJ1-2; TRBD1 matches 7 bases. V was pared by 5 bases and J by 4 bases, with 7 bases of the junction left unmatched. The V gene's germline CDR1 is MNHNY and CDR2 SVGAGI (reference sequence). The CDR3 has 14 amino acids. The CDR3 loop reads CASSAGTDLYGYTF. The DNA for the CDR3 is TGTGCCAGCAGTGCCGGGACAGACCTCTATGGCTACACCTTC.

This chain joins TRBV10-3 and TRBJ2-7, with D perhaps TRBD1 (6 bases). Germline values: CDR1 ENHRY, CDR2 SYGVKD. This CDR3 region has 12 residues. Between the trimmed V and J ends, which lost 6 bases and 4 bases, there was a span of 10 bases. The CDR3 is CAISPGTYEQYF. The CDR3 coding sequence is TGTGCCATCAGCCCCGGGACATACGAGCAGTACTTC.

The chain combines TRBV2 with TRBJ1-1, with D uncertain. V was trimmed by 8 bases and J by 0 bases, leaving 10 bases between them. CDR1 is SNHLY, CDR2 FYNNEI, per germline. The CDR3 consists of 13 residues. CDR3 coding DNA: TGTGCCAGCTGTGGCAGATTGAACACTGAAGCTTTCTTT. This gives the protein CASCGRLNTEAFF.

The DNA of the CDR3 is TGTGCCAGCTCACCGGCAGGAACTGCAACTAATGAAAAACTGTTTTTT. It encodes CASSPAGTATNEKLFF. The rearrangement uses TRBV18 and TRBJ1-4, with D unclear. V lost 3 bases, J lost 0 bases, and 11 bases lay in between. The germline CDR1 and CDR2 sequences are KGHSH and LQKENI. The CDR3 runs to 16 residues.

This chain connects TRBV18 to TRBJ1-4; D is unresolved. V lost 3 bases and J 8 bases, leaving 7 bases between the germline ends. The germline V gene has CDR1 KGHSH and CDR2 LQKENI. CDR3 length: 12 amino acids. CDR3 coding DNA: TGTGCCAGCTCACCGAACCAAGAAAAACTGTTTTTT. Protein sequence: CASSPNQEKLFF.

The gene calls are TRBV7-2 and TRBJ1-1; D is perhaps TRBD1 (6 bases). The CDR3 sequence is 13 residues long. Germline-derived CDR1 and CDR2 are SGHTA and FQGNSA. With 5 bases removed from V and 8 bases from J, the gap between germline ends came to 15 bases. The DNA for the CDR3 is TGTGCCAGCAGCCTAAGCAGGGGCCCGGAAGCTTTCTTT. Translating it yields CASSLSRGPEAFF.

The chain joins TRBV19 to TRBJ2-5; 8 bases line up with TRBD2. The germline CDR1 and CDR2 sequences are LNHDA and SQIVND (reference sequence). J gave up 5 bases and V 3 bases, and 8 bases lay outside the gene matches. This CDR3 comprises 15 residues. CDR3 in DNA: TGTGCCAGTAGTATGGGGGATAGCGGGATCGAGACCCAGTACTTC. This codes for CASSMGDSGIETQYF. The full variable domain, with the rest looked up from reference TRBV19 and TRBJ2-5, is DGGITQSPKYLFRKEGQNVTLSCEQNLNHDAMYWYRQDPGQGLRLIYYSQIVNDFQKGDIAEGYSVSREKKESFPLTVTSAQKNPTAFYLCASSMGDSGIETQYFGPGTRLLVL.

The rearrangement joins TRBV7-9 to TRBJ2-2; D is possibly TRBD1 (5 bases). V gave up 4 bases and J gave up 6 bases, with 9 bases separating them. The CDR3 has 13 amino acids. The germline V gene has CDR1 SEHNR and CDR2 FQNEAQ (reference sequence). The CDR3 nucleotides read TGTGCCAGCAGCTCACAGGTTGCCGGGGAGCTGTTTTTT. This sequence encodes CASSSQVAGELFF.

This clone was seen a few times. Other DNA sequences in the sample encode the same CDR3. The chain combines TRBV30 with TRBJ2-6; possibly TRBD1 or TRBD2 for D (5 bases each). There are 15 residues in the CDR3. The germline V gene encodes CDR1 GTSNPN and CDR2 SVGIG (reference sequence). The V end was cut by 0 bases, the J end by 4 bases, with 10 bases between. The CDR3 DNA sequence: TGTGCCTGGAGTGTAAGAGGGGCGGGGGCCAACGTCCTGACTTTC. Translation: CAWSVRGAGANVLTF.

The chain is built from TRBV15 and TRBJ2-5, with TRBD2 matching 12 bases. V was clipped by 1 base and J by 4 bases; unmatched bases: 7. CDR3 length: 17 residues. Germline values: CDR1 LNHNV, CDR2 YYDKDF (reference sequence). The CDR3 loop reads CATSRGRTSGTSETQYF. In DNA form, the CDR3 reads TGTGCCACCAGCAGAGGCAGGACTAGCGGGACATCAGAGACCCAGTACTTC.

The V and J genes are TRBV29-1 and TRBJ1-4; tentatively, D is TRBD1 (6 bases). Germline V gives CDR1 SQVTM, CDR2 ANQGSEA. V dropped 4 bases and J dropped 6 bases, with 12 bases sitting between them. The CDR3 runs to 13 residues. The CDR3 loop reads CSVGGGLDEKLFF. For the CDR3, the DNA is TGCAGCGTTGGGGGGGGGCTAGATGAAAAACTGTTTTTT.

V and J are TRBV29-1 and TRBJ2-1, with 8 bases lining up with TRBD1. Germline V CDR1 and CDR2: SQVTM, ANQGSEA. This CDR3 is built from 14 residues. J gave up 1 base and V 5 bases, and 4 bases lay outside the gene matches. CDR3 bases: TGCAGCGTTCAGACAGGGGTGTCCTACAATGAGCAGTTCTTC. Its translation is CSVQTGVSYNEQFF.

This chain uses TRBV19 with TRBJ2-7; TRBD2 matches at 13 bases. The germline gives CDR1 LNHDA, CDR2 SQIVND (reference sequence). The CDR3 has 15 amino acids. V lost 1 base to trimming and J lost 6 bases; unmatched junction nucleotides: 3. The DNA for the CDR3 is TGTGCCAGTAGTATAGTGACTAGCGGGAGGCCCGAGCAGTACTTC. Residues: CASSIVTSGRPEQYF.

CDR3 DNA: TGTGCCAGTCACGGGACAGCAATCAATCAGCCCCAGCATTTT. Its protein product is CASHGTAINQPQHF. The chain recombines TRBV19 with TRBJ1-5, with 7 bases aligning to TRBD1. V shed 8 bases, J shed 3 bases, and the junction held 7 bases outside the gene matches. The CDR3 has 14 residues. The germline gives CDR1 LNHDA, CDR2 SQIVND (reference sequence).

The chain recombines TRBV19 with TRBJ2-7, with 10 nucleotides matching TRBD2. Germline V gene sequence: CDR1 LNHDA, CDR2 SQIVND (reference sequence). V trimming: 5 bases; J trimming: 1 base; junction bases outside the gene matches: 5. The length of the CDR3 is 15 residues. The CDR3 protein is CASSPRTSGSYEQYF. The CDR3 nucleotides are TGTGCCAGTAGTCCCAGGACTAGCGGTTCCTACGAGCAGTACTTC.

V is TRBV10-1 and J is TRBJ1-2, with TRBD1 as a possible D gene (6 bases). There are 14 residues in the CDR3. Looked up from germline, CDR1 is WNHNN and CDR2 is SYGVQD (reference sequence). Between the trimmed V and J ends, which lost 6 bases and 7 bases, there was a span of 18 bases. The DNA of the CDR3 is TGCGCCAGCAGCTTCAGCACAGGGTTCTGTGGCTACACCTTC. Its protein is CASSFSTGFCGYTF.

This clone was observed once. CDR3 DNA sequence: TGTGCCAGCAGCTTAGAGGCAGGGAGTAATGAAAAACTGTTTTTT. Translating it yields CASSLEAGSNEKLFF. V and J are TRBV7-2 and TRBJ1-4; a weak D match, TRBD1 (5 bases). The germline CDR1 and CDR2 sequences are SGHTA and FQGNSA. This CDR3 region has 15 residues. The germline V and J ends were trimmed by 1 base and 4 bases, with 10 bases remaining between them.

The V gene is TRBV15, the J gene TRBJ1-3; D not resolved. V was clipped by 1 base and J by 3 bases, with 10 bases between them. This CDR3 spans 15 amino acids. The germline V gene encodes CDR1 LNHNV and CDR2 YYDKDF (reference sequence). DNA of the CDR3: TGTGCCACCAGCAGAGCTGGAGAGGGTGGAAACACCATATATTTT. Its translation: CATSRAGEGGNTIYF.

The V call is TRBV9, the J call TRBJ1-2, with D perhaps TRBD1 (5 bases). The ends were cut back, 3 bases at V and 0 bases at J, with 15 bases in the middle. The length of the CDR3 is 16 residues. CDR1 is SGDLS and CDR2 is YYNGEE in the germline V gene. The CDR3 nucleotides read TGTGCCAGCAGCGCCACTTGGAGGGGAGCTAACTATGGCTACACCTTC. It translates to CASSATWRGANYGYTF.

The rearrangement links TRBV2 to TRBJ1-4, with D unresolved. V gave up 7 bases and J gave up 0 bases, with 9 bases separating them. In germline, CDR1 is SNHLY, CDR2 FYNNEI. CDR3 size: 14 residues. The CDR3 region has the DNA TGTGCCAGCACCCAGTTAGCAACTAATGAAAAACTGTTTTTT. Amino acid sequence: CASTQLATNEKLFF.